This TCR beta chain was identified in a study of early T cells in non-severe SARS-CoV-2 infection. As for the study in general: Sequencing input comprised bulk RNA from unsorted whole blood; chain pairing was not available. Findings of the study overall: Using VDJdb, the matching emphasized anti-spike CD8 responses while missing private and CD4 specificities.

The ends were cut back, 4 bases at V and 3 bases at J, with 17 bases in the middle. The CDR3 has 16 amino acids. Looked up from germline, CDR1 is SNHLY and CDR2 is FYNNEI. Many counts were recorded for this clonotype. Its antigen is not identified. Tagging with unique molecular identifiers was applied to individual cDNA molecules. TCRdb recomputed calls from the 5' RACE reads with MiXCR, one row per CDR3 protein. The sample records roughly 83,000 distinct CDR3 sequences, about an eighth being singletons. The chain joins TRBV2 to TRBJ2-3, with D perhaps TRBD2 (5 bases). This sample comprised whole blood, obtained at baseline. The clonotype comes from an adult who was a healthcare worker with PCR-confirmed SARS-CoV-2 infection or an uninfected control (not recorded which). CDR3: CASSVGSGKLTDTQYF. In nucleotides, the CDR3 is TGTGCCAGCAGTGTAGGCAGCGGCAAGCTAACAGATACGCAGTATTTT. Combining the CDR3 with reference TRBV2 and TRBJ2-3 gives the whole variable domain EPEVTQTPSHQVTQMGQEVILRCVPISNHLYFYWYRQILGQKVEFLVSFYNNEISEKSEIFDDQFSVERPDGSNFTLKIRSTKLEDSAMYFCASSVGSGKLTDTQYFGPGTRLTVL.